The clone carrying this T cell receptor beta chain turned up a few times. The antigen is not known. The sample is drawn from a study of T cells after yellow fever vaccination. Study-level points and caveats: In FACS-sorted repertoires, abundant clonotypes from the bulk population could appear as contaminants. Peak timing came faster in the weaker secondary response, day 5 versus 15. Booster sampling recovered most clones from primary vaccination (about 97% CD4, around 88% CD8).

Conversion of TCR transcripts into cDNA relied on 5'RACE template switching, which added a universal primer site and UMIs. In TCRdb, the 5' RACE reads were re-called with MiXCR into one record per CDR3 protein. Among approximately 330,000 distinct CDR3 sequences, approximately 12% were seen once, and the ten largest hold 3.2%. Looked up from germline, CDR1 is SQVTM and CDR2 is ANQGSEA. V was clipped by 0 bases and J by 3 bases; unmatched bases: 7. This CDR3 spans 15 amino acids. The chain combines TRBV29-1 with TRBJ1-1; 7 bases line up with TRBD1. The specimen comprised CD4+ T cells sorted from PBMCs, sampled 15 days after the yellow fever booster vaccination. The sequence was obtained from a man between 18 and 35 years old who received the YFV17D yellow fever vaccine. CDR3 in DNA: TGCAGCGTTGAAGACCCCGTGGGGACAGACACTGAAGCTTTCTTT. Its protein is CSVEDPVGTDTEAFF.